This T cell receptor (beta chain) was profiled in a study of shared clonotypes between healthy human individuals. V dropped 3 bases and J dropped 5; count of bases not matched to a gene: 5. The length of the CDR3 is 13 residues. Germline V lookup: CDR1 SQVTM, CDR2 ANQGSEA. The material for each subset, its genomic DNA, was split evenly across several immunoSEQ plates. Assay used: immunoSEQ multiplex PCR; TCRdb lists only in-frame clones, some missing. The sample includes about 1.5 million clones, about 96% of them seen just once. The clonotype was recovered from a man aged 25-45 years in good health. V gene TRBV29-1 combines with J gene TRBJ2-5; 8 nucleotides match TRBD2. The source material was naive CD4+ T cells sorted from blood. As to subset: CD45RA+ positively selected. CDR3: CSVDPGGPETQYF. CDR3 bases: TGCAGCGTTGACCCGGGAGGGCCCGAGACCCAGTACTTC.